Listed here are 19 T cell receptor beta chains from one sample, sequenced in a study of CD8 T cells in Susac syndrome. RNA amounts of roughly 0.45 to 1 ug underwent reverse transcription with random hexamers. TCRdb itself ran the immunoSEQ multiplex PCR reads through MiXCR, one entry per CDR3 protein. This table holds 100,000 to 150,000 distinct CDR3 sequences, 85% to 95% found once. Sequenced sample: CD8+ T cells from PBMCs. All receptors come from a human donor with Susac syndrome.

In DNA, the CDR3 is TGTGCCAGCAGTTACTCCTCAGGTAGATACGAGCAGTACTTC. Translation gives CASSYSSGRYEQYF. V is TRBV6-5 and J is TRBJ2-7; no clear D gene. This CDR3 has 14 residues. The V gene's germline CDR1 is MNHEY and CDR2 SVGAGI. V gave up 0 bases and J gave up 4 bases, with 10 bases separating them.

The chain combines TRBV29-1 with TRBJ2-1; D gene uncertain. The CDR3 contains 15 residues. From germline, CDR1 is SQVTM and CDR2 ANQGSEA. V was shortened by 4 bases and J by 7 bases, with 20 bases between the two germline ends. CDR3 nucleotide sequence: TGCAGCGTTGGTGGTCCAGGCCCTGTTGTGAATGAGCAGTTCTTC. As protein: CSVGGPGPVVNEQFF.

The V and J genes are TRBV29-1 and TRBJ1-2, with D maybe TRBD1 (6 bases). Trimming shortened V by 8 bases and J by 12 bases, and 22 bases separated the two germline ends. The CDR3 loop spans 12 amino acids. From germline, CDR1 is SQVTM and CDR2 ANQGSEA. CDR3 DNA sequence: TGCAGCATACAGACAGGACGCCACGAAAACACCTTC. This encodes CSIQTGRHENTF.

V is TRBV20-1 and J is TRBJ2-5; 8 bases are shared with TRBD2. The CDR3 is made up of 17 amino acids. Germline V CDR1 and CDR2: DFQATT, SNEGSKA (reference sequence). The junction had 19 bases not matched to a gene; V was cut back by 5 bases and J by 5 bases. The CDR3 spells CSAPTHSATSARETQYF. CDR3 DNA sequence: TGCAGTGCTCCCACCCATTCCGCGACTAGCGCTAGGGAGACCCAGTACTTC.

This chain connects TRBV2 to TRBJ2-1; TRBD1 might be the D (5 bases). The V end lost 2 bases, the J end lost 3 bases, and 8 bases lay between the germline ends. This CDR3 is built from 14 residues. CDR1 and CDR2 from the germline V gene are SNHLY and FYNNEI. The CDR3 coding sequence is TGTGCCAGCAGTGAAAGGGGATACTACAATGAGCAGTTCTTC. It translates to CASSERGYYNEQFF.

The chain couples TRBV14 to TRBJ2-3, with TRBD1 matching 9 bases. The germline V gene encodes CDR1 SGHDN and CDR2 FVKESK. This CDR3 spans 15 amino acids. The V segment lost 5 bases and the J segment 1 base; nucleotides outside the gene matches: 4. CDR3 coding DNA: TGTGCCAGCAGCAACCGGGACAGGGGCACAGATACGCAGTATTTT. The encoded protein is CASSNRDRGTDTQYF.

V is TRBV5-6 and J is TRBJ2-3; the D is unclear. Trimming left V 4 bases short and J 5 bases short, with 11 bases between. This CDR3 comprises 13 residues. CDR1 is SGHDT and CDR2 is YYEEEE in the germline V gene. The CDR3 bases are TGTGCCAGCAGCCAAGGCGGCATAGATACGCAGTATTTT. Translated, it gives CASSQGGIDTQYF. Full variable domain (remainder filled in from reference TRBV5-6 and TRBJ2-3): DAGVTQSPTHLIKTRGQQVTLRCSPKSGHDTVSWYQQALGQGPQFIFQYYEEEERQRGNFPDRFSGHQFPNYSSELNVNALLLGDSALYLCASSQGGIDTQYFGPGTRLTVL.

The rearrangement uses TRBV11-2 and TRBJ2-7, with D tentatively TRBD1 (5 bases). The CDR3 runs 13 residues. The V end lost 5 bases, the J end lost 2 bases, and 10 bases lay between the germline ends. Germline-derived CDR1 and CDR2 are SGHAT and FQNNGV. The CDR3 DNA reads TGTGCCAGCAGCCACGACAGTACCTACGAGCAGTACTTC. Protein: CASSHDSTYEQYF. The full variable domain, completed using reference TRBV11-2 and TRBJ2-7, is EAGVAQSPRYKIIEKRQSVAFWCNPISGHATLYWYQQILGQGPKLLIQFQNNGVVDDSQLPKDRFSAERLKGVDSTLKIQPAKLEDSAVYLCASSHDSTYEQYFGPGTRLTVT.

As for this clonotype: A junction boundary mismatches the germline segment, possibly from a read error. The V and J genes are TRBV7-9 and TRBJ2-7; D call uncertain. The CDR3 is 11 residues long. Germline V gene data show CDR1 as SEHNR and CDR2 as FQNEAQ (reference sequence). CDR3 DNA sequence: TGTGCCAGCAGACTCGGACGGCCCTCAGGCTTC. Its translation: CASRLGRPSGF.

The rearrangement links TRBV27 to TRBJ2-2, with no clear D. Germline values: CDR1 MNHEY, CDR2 SMNVEV (reference sequence). Trimming took 6 bases from V and 1 from J, leaving 9 bases between them. The CDR3 totals 14 residues. CDR3 region: CASRKLQNTGELFF. In nucleotides, the CDR3 is TGTGCCAGCAGAAAACTCCAGAACACCGGGGAGCTGTTTTTT.

The chain carries TRBV27 and TRBJ2-3; possibly TRBD1 or TRBD2 for D (5 bases each). The CDR3 totals 16 residues. The germline V gene has CDR1 MNHEY and CDR2 SMNVEV (reference sequence). V was cut by 3 bases and J by 4 bases, with 17 bases left in between. This CDR3 is CASSFVGMGESDTQYF. The DNA of the CDR3 is TGTGCCAGCAGTTTTGTGGGGATGGGGGAGTCAGATACGCAGTATTTT.

The V gene is TRBV3-1, the J gene TRBJ2-3; 10 nucleotides agree with TRBD2. The V gene's germline CDR1 is LGHDT and CDR2 YNNKEL (reference sequence). The CDR3 consists of 16 residues. V shed 3 bases, J shed 6 bases, and the junction held 9 bases outside the gene matches. CDR3 protein: CASSHFSGGLPDTQYF. The CDR3 bases are TGTGCCAGCAGCCATTTTAGCGGGGGGCTTCCGGATACGCAGTATTTT.

The chain uses TRBV4-1 and TRBJ2-3, with 7 bases matching TRBD1. This CDR3 has 15 residues. Trimming removed 3 bases from V and 4 bases from J; junction bases left unmatched: 7. The germline V gene has CDR1 MGHRA and CDR2 YSYEKL. The CDR3 DNA reads as TGCGCCAGCAGCCAGCAGACAGGGCAGCCAGATACGCAGTATTTT. Amino acid sequence: CASSQQTGQPDTQYF.

V gene TRBV3-1 combines with J gene TRBJ2-2; D ambiguous. Trimming pared 4 bases from V and 4 bases from J, leaving 13 bases between. The CDR3 totals 15 residues. Germline V gene data show CDR1 as LGHDT and CDR2 as YNNKEL (reference sequence). CDR3 nucleotide sequence: TGTGCCAGCAGCCGCCTGGACGACGGCACCGGGGAGCTGTTTTTT. This codes for CASSRLDDGTGELFF.

The J gene is TRBJ2-6, the V gene TRBV19; 7 nucleotides line up with TRBD1. This CDR3 spans 15 amino acids. Germline V gene sequence: CDR1 LNHDA, CDR2 SQIVND (reference sequence). Unmatched junction bases numbered 4, after V lost 7 bases and J lost 1 base. The CDR3 reads CASTSQGSGANVLTF. DNA for the CDR3: TGTGCCAGTACCTCACAGGGGTCTGGGGCCAACGTCCTGACTTTC.

V is TRBV5-4 and J is TRBJ2-4; TRBD2 aligns across 8 bases. Unmatched junction bases numbered 6, after V lost 0 bases and J lost 7 bases. The germline gives CDR1 SGHNT, CDR2 YYREEE (reference sequence). This CDR3 has 15 residues. CDR3 coding DNA: TGTGCCAGCAGCTTGGCCGGCCTAGCGGGCAACATTCAGTACTTC. Residues: CASSLAGLAGNIQYF.

The chain combines TRBV19 with TRBJ2-7, with 9 bases fitting TRBD2. CDR3 length: 14 amino acids. Germline values: CDR1 LNHDA, CDR2 SQIVND (reference sequence). Trimming removed 3 bases from V and 6 bases from J; junction bases left unmatched: 6. CDR3 sequence (DNA): TGTGCCAGTAGTATCAAGCGGGGGGAGAGCGAGCAGTACTTC. Translated: CASSIKRGESEQYF.

Here the CDR3 reads CASARTGVHEQYF. The CDR3 nucleotides are TGTGCCAGTGCCCGGACAGGGGTCCACGAGCAGTACTTC. This chain links TRBV7-6 with TRBJ2-7; 9 nucleotides align to TRBD1. The CDR3 runs to 13 residues. The V gene's germline CDR1 is SGHVS and CDR2 FNYEAQ. With V trimmed by 9 bases and J by 5 bases, 8 bases remained unmatched.

The genes are TRBV15 and TRBJ2-5; 7 bases map to TRBD1. Trimming at V came to 3 bases and at J to 4 bases, leaving 17 bases not matched to a gene. This CDR3 comprises 18 residues. The germline V gene encodes CDR1 LNHNV and CDR2 YYDKDF (reference sequence). The DNA of the CDR3 is TGTGCCACCAGCAGTGATATCACCGGGGACAGAAGGCGAGAGACCCAGTACTTC. Protein product: CATSSDITGDRRRETQYF.